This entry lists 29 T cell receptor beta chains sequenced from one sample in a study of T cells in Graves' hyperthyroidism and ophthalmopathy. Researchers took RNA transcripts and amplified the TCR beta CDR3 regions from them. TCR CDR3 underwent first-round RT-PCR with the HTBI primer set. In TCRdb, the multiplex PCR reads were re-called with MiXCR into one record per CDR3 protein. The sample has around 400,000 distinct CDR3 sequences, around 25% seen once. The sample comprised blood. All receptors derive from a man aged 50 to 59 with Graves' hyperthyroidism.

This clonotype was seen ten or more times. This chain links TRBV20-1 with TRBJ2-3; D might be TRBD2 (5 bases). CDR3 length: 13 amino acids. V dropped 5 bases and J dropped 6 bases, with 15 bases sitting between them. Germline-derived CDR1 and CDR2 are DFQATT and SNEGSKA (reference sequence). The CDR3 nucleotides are TGCAGTGCTTGGACTGGGTCAGAGGATACGCAGTATTTT. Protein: CSAWTGSEDTQYF.

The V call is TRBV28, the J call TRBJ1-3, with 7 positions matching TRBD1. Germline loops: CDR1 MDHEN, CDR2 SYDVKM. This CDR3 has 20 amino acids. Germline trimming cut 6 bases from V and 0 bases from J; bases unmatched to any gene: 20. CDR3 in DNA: TGTGCCAGCAGGATGACAGGGCCCGAACGTAAGCCAATCTCTGGAAACACCATATATTTT. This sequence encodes CASRMTGPERKPISGNTIYF.

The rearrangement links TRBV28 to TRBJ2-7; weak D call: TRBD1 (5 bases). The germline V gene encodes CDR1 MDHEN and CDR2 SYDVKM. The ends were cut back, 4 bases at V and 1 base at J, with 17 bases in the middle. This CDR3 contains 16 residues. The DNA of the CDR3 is TGTGCCAGCAGTTCACCACCCGGCACAGGTTCCTACGAGCAGTACTTC. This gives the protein CASSSPPGTGSYEQYF.

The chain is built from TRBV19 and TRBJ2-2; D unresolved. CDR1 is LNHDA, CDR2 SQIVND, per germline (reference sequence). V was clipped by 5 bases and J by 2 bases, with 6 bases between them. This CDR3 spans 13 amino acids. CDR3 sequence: CASSDENTGELFF. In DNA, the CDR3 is TGTGCCAGTAGTGACGAAAACACCGGGGAGCTGTTTTTT.

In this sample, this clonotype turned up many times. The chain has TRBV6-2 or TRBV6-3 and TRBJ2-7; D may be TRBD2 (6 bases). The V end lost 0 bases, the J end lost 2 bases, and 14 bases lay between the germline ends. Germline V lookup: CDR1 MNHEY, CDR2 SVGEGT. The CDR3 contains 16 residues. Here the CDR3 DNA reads TGTGCCAGCAGTTACTCCCTGGACTACTGGGCCTACGAGCAGTACTTC. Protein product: CASSYSLDYWAYEQYF.

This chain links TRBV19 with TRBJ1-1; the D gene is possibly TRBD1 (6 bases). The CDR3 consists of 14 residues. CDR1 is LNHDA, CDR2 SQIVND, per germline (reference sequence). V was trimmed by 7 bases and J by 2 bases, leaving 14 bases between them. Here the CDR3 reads CASTHGQTNTEAFF. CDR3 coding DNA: TGTGCCAGTACCCATGGACAGACAAACACTGAAGCTTTCTTT. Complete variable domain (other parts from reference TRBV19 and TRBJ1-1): DGGITQSPKYLFRKEGQNVTLSCEQNLNHDAMYWYRQDPGQGLRLIYYSQIVNDFQKGDIAEGYSVSREKKESFPLTVTSAQKNPTAFYLCASTHGQTNTEAFFGQGTRLTVV.

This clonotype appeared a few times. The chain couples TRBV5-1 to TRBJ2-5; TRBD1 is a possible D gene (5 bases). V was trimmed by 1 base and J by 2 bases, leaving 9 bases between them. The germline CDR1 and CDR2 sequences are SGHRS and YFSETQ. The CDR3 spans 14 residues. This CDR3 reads CASSLRQTQETQYF. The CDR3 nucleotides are TGCGCCAGCAGCTTGAGACAGACTCAAGAGACCCAGTACTTC. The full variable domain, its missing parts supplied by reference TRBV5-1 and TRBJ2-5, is KAGVTQTPRYLIKTRGQQVTLSCSPISGHRSVSWYQQTPGQGLQFLFEYFSETQRNKGNFPGRFSGRQFSNSRSEMNVSTLELGDSALYLCASSLRQTQETQYFGPGTRLLVL.

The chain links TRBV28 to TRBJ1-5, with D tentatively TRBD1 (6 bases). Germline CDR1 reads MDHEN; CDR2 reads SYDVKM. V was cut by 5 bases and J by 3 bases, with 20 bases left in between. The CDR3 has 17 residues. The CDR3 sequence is CASSQRSMDSHNQPQHF. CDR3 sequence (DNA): TGTGCCAGCAGTCAAAGATCGATGGACAGCCACAATCAGCCCCAGCATTTT.

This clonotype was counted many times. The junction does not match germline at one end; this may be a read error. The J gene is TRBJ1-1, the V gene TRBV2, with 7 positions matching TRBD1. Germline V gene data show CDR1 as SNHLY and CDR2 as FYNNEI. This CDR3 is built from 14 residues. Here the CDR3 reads CASSEAHPGQTPLF. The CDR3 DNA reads TGTGCCAGCAGTGAAGCACATCCGGGACAGACGCCTCTCTTT.

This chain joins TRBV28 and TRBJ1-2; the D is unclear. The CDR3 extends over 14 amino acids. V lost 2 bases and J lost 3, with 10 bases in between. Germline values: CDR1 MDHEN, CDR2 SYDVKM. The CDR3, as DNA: TGTGCCAGCAGTTTAGGTGAGGGTGACTATGGCTACACCTTC. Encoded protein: CASSLGEGDYGYTF.

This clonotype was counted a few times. The CDR3 loop reads CACDPGLGFAYEQYF. The CDR3, as DNA: TGTGCCTGTGATCCGGGACTAGGTTTCGCTTACGAGCAGTACTTC. V usage is TRBV30 and J usage is TRBJ2-7; 8 bases agree with TRBD2. Trimming took 6 bases from V and 4 from J; bases not matched to a gene: 14. This CDR3 comprises 15 residues. CDR1 and CDR2 (germline): GTSNPN, SVGIG (reference sequence).

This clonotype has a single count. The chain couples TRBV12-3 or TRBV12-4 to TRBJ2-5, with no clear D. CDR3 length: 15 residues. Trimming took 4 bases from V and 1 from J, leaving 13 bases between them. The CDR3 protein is CASSSSFGPQETQYF. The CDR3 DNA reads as TGTGCCAGCAGTTCCTCTTTTGGTCCCCAAGAGACCCAGTACTTC.

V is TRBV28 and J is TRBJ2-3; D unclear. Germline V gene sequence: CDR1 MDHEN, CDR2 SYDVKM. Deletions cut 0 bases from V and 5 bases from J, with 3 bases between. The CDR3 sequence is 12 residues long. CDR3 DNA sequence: TGTGCCAGCAGTTTATGGAGAGATACGCAGTATTTT. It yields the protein CASSLWRDTQYF.

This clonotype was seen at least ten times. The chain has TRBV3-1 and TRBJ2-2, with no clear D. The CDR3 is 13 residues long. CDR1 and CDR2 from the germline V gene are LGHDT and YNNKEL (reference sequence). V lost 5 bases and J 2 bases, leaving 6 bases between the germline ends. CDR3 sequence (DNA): TGTGCCAGCAGCTCGCGAAACACCGGGGAGCTGTTTTTT. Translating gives CASSSRNTGELFF.

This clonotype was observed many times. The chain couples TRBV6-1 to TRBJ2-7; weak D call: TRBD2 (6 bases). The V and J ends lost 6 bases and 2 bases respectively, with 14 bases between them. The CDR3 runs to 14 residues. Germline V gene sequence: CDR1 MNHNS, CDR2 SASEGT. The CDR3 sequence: CASRLETSPYEQYF. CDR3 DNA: TGTGCCAGCAGGCTAGAGACTAGTCCCTACGAGCAGTACTTC.

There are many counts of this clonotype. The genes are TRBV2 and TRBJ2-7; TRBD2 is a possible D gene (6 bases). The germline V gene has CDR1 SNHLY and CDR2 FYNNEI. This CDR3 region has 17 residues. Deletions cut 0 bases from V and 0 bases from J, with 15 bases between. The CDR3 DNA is TGTGCCAGCAGTGAAGCGGTACTAGCCGCCAACTCCTACGAGCAGTACTTC. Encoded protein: CASSEAVLAANSYEQYF.

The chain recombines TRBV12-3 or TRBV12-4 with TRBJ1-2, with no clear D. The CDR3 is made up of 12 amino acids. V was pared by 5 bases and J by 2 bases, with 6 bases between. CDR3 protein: CASSTRNYGYTF. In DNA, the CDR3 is TGTGCCAGCAGTACCCGAAACTATGGCTACACCTTC.

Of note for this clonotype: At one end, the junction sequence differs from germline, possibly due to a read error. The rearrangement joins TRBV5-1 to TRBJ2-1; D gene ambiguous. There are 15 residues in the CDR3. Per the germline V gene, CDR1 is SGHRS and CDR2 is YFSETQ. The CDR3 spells CASSLGLGWGNEQFF. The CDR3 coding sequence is TGTGCCAGCAGCTTAGGGTTAGGGTGGGGCAATGAGCAGTTCTTC. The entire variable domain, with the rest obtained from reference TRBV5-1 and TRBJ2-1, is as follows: KAGVTQTPRYLIKTRGQQVTLSCSPISGHRSVSWYQQTPGQGLQFLFEYFSETQRNKGNFPGRFSGRQFSNSRSEMNVSTLELGDSALYLCASSLGLGWGNEQFFGPGTRLTVL.

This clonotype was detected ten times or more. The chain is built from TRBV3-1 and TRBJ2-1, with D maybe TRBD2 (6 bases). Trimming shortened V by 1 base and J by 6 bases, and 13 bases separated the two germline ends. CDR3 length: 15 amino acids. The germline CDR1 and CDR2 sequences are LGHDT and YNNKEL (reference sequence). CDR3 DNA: TGTGCCAGCAGCCAAGCGGGAGTACGGATCAATGAGCAGTTCTTC. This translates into CASSQAGVRINEQFF.

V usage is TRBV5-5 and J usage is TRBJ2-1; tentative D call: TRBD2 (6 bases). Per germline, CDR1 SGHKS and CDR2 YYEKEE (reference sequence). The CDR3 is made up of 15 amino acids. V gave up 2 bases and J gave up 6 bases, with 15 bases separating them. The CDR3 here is CASSLSGTASNEQFF. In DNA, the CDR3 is TGTGCCAGCAGCTTATCCGGGACTGCCAGCAATGAGCAGTTCTTC.

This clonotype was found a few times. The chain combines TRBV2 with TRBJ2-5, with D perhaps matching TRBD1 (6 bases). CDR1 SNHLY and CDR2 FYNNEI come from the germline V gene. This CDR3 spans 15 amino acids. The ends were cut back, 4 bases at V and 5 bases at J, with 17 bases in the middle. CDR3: CASSGATGQVETQYF. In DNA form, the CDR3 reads TGTGCCAGCAGTGGGGCGACAGGACAAGTGGAGACCCAGTACTTC.

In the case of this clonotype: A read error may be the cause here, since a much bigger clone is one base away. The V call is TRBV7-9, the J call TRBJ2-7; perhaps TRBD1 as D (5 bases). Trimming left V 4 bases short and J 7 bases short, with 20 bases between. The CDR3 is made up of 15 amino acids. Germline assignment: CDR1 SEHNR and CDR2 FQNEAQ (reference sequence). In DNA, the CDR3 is TGTGCCAGCAGCTCGTCAGGGCCGGTTTACAATGAGCAGTACTTC. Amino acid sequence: CASSSSGPVYNEQYF.

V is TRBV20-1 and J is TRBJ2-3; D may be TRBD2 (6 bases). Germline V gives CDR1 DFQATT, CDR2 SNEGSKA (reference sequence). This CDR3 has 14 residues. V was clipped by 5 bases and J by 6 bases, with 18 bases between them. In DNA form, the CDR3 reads TGCAGTGCTTGGCCGGAGGGAGTAAGTGATACGCAGTATTTT. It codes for CSAWPEGVSDTQYF.

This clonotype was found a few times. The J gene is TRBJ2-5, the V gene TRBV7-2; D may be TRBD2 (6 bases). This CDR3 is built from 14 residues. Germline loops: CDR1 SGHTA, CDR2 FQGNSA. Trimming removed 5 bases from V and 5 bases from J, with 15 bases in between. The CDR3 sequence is CASSTGDLPETQYF. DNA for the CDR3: TGTGCCAGCAGCACGGGGGACCTCCCCGAGACCCAGTACTTC.

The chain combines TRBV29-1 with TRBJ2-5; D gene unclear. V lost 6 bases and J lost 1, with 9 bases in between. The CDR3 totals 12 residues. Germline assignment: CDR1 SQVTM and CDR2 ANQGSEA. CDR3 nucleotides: TGCAGCGTCGAATGGGGCCAAGAGACCCAGTACTTC. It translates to CSVEWGQETQYF.

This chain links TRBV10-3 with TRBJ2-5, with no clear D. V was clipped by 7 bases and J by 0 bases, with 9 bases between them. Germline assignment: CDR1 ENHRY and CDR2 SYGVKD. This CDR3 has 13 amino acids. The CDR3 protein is CAITPGYQETQYF. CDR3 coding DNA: TGTGCCATCACCCCAGGTTACCAAGAGACCCAGTACTTC.

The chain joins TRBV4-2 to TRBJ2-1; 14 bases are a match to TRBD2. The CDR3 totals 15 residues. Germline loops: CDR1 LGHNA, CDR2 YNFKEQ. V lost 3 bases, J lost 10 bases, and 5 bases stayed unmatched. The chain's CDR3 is CASSHGTSGSGEQFF. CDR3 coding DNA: TGTGCCAGCAGCCACGGGACTAGCGGGAGTGGCGAGCAGTTCTTC.

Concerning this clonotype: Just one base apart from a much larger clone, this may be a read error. The CDR3 loop reads CSANGLAGDYEQHF. CDR3 sequence (DNA): TGCAGTGCTAACGGACTAGCGGGGGACTACGAGCAGCACTTC. The chain couples TRBV20-1 to TRBJ2-7, with 13 bases lining up with TRBD2. This CDR3 has 14 residues. Germline V gene sequence: CDR1 DFQATT, CDR2 SNEGSKA (reference sequence).

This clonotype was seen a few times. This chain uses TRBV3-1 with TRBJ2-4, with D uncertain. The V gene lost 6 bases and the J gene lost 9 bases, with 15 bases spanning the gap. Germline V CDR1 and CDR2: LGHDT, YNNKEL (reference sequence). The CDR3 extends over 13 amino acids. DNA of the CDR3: TGTGCCAGCAGTTTAAAAGCATTCGGCATTCAGTACTTC. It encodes CASSLKAFGIQYF. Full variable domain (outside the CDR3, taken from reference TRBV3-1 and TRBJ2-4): DTAVSQTPKYLVTQMGNDKSIKCEQNLGHDTMYWYKQDSKKFLKIMFSYNNKELIINETVPNRFSPKSPDKAHLNLHINSLELGDSAVYFCASSLKAFGIQYFGAGTRLSVL.